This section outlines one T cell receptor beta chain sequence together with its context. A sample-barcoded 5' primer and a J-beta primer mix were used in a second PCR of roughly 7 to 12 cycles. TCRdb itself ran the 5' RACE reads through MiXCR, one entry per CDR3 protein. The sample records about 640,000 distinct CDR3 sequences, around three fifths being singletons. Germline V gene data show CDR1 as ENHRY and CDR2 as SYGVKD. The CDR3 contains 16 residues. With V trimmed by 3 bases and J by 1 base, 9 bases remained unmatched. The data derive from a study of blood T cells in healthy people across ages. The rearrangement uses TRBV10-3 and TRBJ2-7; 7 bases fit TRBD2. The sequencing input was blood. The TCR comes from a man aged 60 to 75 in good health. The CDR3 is CAISDRSGGKSYEQYF. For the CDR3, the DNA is TGTGCCATCAGTGACCGTTCCGGGGGGAAATCCTACGAGCAGTACTTC.